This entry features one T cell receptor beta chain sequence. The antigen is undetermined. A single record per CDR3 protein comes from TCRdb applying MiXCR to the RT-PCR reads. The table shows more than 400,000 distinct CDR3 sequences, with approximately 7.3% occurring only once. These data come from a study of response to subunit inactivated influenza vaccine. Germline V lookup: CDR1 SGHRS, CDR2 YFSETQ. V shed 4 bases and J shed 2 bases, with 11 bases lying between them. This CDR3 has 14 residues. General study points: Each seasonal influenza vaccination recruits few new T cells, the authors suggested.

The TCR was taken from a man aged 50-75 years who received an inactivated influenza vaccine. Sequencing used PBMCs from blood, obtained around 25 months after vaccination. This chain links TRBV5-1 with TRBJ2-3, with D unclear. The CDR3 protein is CASSPAQDTDTQYF. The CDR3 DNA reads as TGCGCCAGCAGCCCAGCACAAGACACAGATACGCAGTATTTT.